This TCR beta chain derives from a study of blood T cells in healthy people across ages. Findings and caveats of the study: As age increased, TCR beta diversity per million T cells fell in a roughly linear fashion.

The CDR3 loop spans 13 amino acids. From germline, CDR1 is DFQATT and CDR2 SNEGSKA (reference sequence). The ends were cut back, 5 bases at V and 4 bases at J, with 14 bases in the middle. Notes on this clonotype: What it binds is not known.

The use of a sample-barcoded 5' primer and a J-beta primer mix characterized a second PCR of roughly 6 to 11 cycles. One entry per CDR3 protein, called by TCRdb with MiXCR from the 5' RACE reads. The table has 1 million to 1.2 million distinct CDR3 sequences, more than 30% seen once. The chain joins TRBV20-1 to TRBJ1-1; D not resolved. The sample consisted of blood. This receptor was identified in a man aged 18 to 29 in good health. The CDR3 loop is CSAHRGGSTEAFF. The CDR3 DNA is TGCAGTGCTCATCGCGGTGGGAGCACTGAAGCTTTCTTT.